These T cell receptor beta chains were read from a single sample in a study of T-cell reconstitution after alpha-beta-depleted transplantation in children. TCRdb analysed the PCR reads with MiXCR anew, one entry per CDR3 protein. This sample has roughly 300,000 distinct CDR3 sequences; more than 8% occur once, and the top ten carry roughly a tenth. The source was PBMCs from the stem cell graft donor, collected from the stem cell graft. These receptors all come from a human donor who donated a stem cell graft to a child with SCID. The conserved cysteine and the conserved F or W are not part of the CDR3 here.

v_call cdr3_aa
TRBV5-1 ASSLELFPYNEQF
TRBV5-1 ASRIPGLYEQY
TRBV6-5 ASRSYNEQF
TRBV5-1 ASTVTMSSYNEQF
TRBV5-1 ASSLETGFYEQY
TRBV7-2 ASSLRSPGQETQY
TRBV2 ASSTEKETQY
TRBV12-3/TRBV12-4 ASSLRGGIPDTQY
TRBV5-1 ASSLGQGNYGYT
TRBV29-1 SAGISGGAYEQY
TRBV7-9 ASSLVMTGEETQY
TRBV29-1 SVFEMMNTEAF
TRBV7-9 ASSLVSGRTYEQY
TRBV6-5 ASSYNRAPTEAF
TRBV4-1 ASSQAGAEYEQY
TRBV4-1 ASSQTDRNYNEQF
TRBV25-1 ASSDRSFDTQY
TRBV10-3 AISGFGQGTGNEQF